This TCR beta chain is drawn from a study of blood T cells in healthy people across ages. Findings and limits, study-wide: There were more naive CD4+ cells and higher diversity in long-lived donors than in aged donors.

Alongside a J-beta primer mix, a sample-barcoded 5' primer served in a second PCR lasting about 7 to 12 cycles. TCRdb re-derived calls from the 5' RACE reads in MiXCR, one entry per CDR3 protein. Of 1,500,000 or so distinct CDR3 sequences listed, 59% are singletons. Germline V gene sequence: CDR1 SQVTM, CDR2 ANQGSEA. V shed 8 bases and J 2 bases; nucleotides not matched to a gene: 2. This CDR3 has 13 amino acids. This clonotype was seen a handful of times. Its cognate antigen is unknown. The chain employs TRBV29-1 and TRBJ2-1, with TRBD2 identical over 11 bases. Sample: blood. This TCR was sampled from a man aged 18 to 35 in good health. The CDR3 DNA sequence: TGCAGCAGTAGCGGGGGGGCCTACAATGAGCAGTTCTTC. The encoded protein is CSSSGGAYNEQFF.